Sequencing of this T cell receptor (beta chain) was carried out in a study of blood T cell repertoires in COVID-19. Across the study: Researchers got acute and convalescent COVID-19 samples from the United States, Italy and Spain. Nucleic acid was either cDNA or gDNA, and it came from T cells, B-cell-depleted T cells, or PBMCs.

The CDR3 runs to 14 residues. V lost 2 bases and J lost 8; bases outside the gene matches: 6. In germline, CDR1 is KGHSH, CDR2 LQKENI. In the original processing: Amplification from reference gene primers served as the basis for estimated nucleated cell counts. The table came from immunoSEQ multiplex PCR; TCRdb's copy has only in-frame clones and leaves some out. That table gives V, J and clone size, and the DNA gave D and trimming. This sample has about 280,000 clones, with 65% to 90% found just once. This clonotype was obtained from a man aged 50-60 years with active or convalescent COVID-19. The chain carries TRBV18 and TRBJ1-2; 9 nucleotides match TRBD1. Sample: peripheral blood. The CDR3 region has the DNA TGTGCCAGCTCACCAATTGGACAGGGGACGGGCTACACCTTC. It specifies CASSPIGQGTGYTF.